The 22 T cell receptor beta chains presented below share a single source sample, sequenced in a study of early T cells in non-severe SARS-CoV-2 infection. TCRdb reanalysed the 5' RACE reads using MiXCR and keeps one entry per CDR3 protein. The table records 80,000 to 100,000 distinct CDR3 sequences, 9.5% to 12% of them present only once. The starting material was whole blood, obtained at baseline. These TCRs come from an adult who was a healthcare worker with PCR-confirmed SARS-CoV-2 infection or an uninfected control (not recorded which).

This clonotype was detected ten times or more. The chain recombines TRBV3-1 with TRBJ2-4, with D possibly matching TRBD1 (6 bases). The V and J ends lost 1 base and 4 bases respectively, with 8 bases between them. The CDR3 extends over 14 amino acids. The germline gives CDR1 LGHDT, CDR2 YNNKEL (reference sequence). CDR3: CASSQGTAKNIQYF. The CDR3 nucleotides are TGTGCCAGCAGCCAAGGGACAGCTAAAAACATTCAGTACTTC. Combining the CDR3 with reference TRBV3-1 and TRBJ2-4 gives the whole variable domain DTAVSQTPKYLVTQMGNDKSIKCEQNLGHDTMYWYKQDSKKFLKIMFSYNNKELIINETVPNRFSPKSPDKAHLNLHINSLELGDSAVYFCASSQGTAKNIQYFGAGTRLSVL.

V gene TRBV5-1 combines with J gene TRBJ2-2, with D perhaps matching TRBD2 (5 bases). The germline CDR1 and CDR2 sequences are SGHRS and YFSETQ. With 0 bases removed from V and 1 base from J, the gap between germline ends came to 13 bases. The CDR3 runs to 17 residues. CDR3 coding DNA: TGCGCCAGCAGCTTGGTTCCGGACTCCCGGAACACCGGGGAGCTGTTTTTT. Translating it yields CASSLVPDSRNTGELFF. Full variable domain (missing parts from reference TRBV5-1 and TRBJ2-2): KAGVTQTPRYLIKTRGQQVTLSCSPISGHRSVSWYQQTPGQGLQFLFEYFSETQRNKGNFPGRFSGRQFSNSRSEMNVSTLELGDSALYLCASSLVPDSRNTGELFFGEGSRLTVL.

This clonotype has ten or more counts. The chain carries TRBV24-1 and TRBJ2-6, with unresolved D. The germline V gene encodes CDR1 KGHDR and CDR2 SFDVKD. V lost 3 bases, J lost 0 bases, and 23 bases lay in between. The CDR3 runs to 21 residues. CDR3 sequence (DNA): TGTGCCACCAGTGATCACCTCGTAGGTGCAGTACACCTCTCTGGGGCCAACGTCCTGACTTTC. The encoded protein is CATSDHLVGAVHLSGANVLTF.

This clonotype was seen repeatedly, ten times or more. V gene TRBV9 combines with J gene TRBJ1-1; no clear D gene. The ends were cut back, 4 bases at V and 3 bases at J, with 13 bases in the middle. The CDR3 runs 14 residues. The germline gives CDR1 SGDLS, CDR2 YYNGEE. CDR3 loop: CASSTYSGDTEAFF. The DNA for the CDR3 is TGTGCCAGCAGCACCTACTCCGGGGACACTGAAGCTTTCTTT.

This rearrangement joins TRBV29-1 to TRBJ2-1; perhaps TRBD2 as D (6 bases). Germline CDR1 SQVTM, CDR2 ANQGSEA. CDR3 size: 14 residues. V lost 4 bases and J lost 5, with 15 bases in between. The CDR3 loop reads CSVAESSANNEQFF. The CDR3 DNA follows: TGCAGCGTTGCCGAATCTAGCGCGAACAATGAGCAGTTCTTC.

This clonotype was counted only a few times. The rearrangement links TRBV10-2 to TRBJ2-3, with 9 bases matching TRBD2. The J segment lost 6 bases and the V segment lost 3 bases, leaving 10 bases of the junction unmatched. This CDR3 comprises 16 residues. The germline V gene encodes CDR1 WSHSY and CDR2 SAAADI. The DNA for the CDR3 is TGCGCCAGCAGTGAACGGCGGGGGGGCCTATCGGATACGCAGTATTTT. Protein: CASSERRGGLSDTQYF.

This clonotype was found many times. The gene calls are TRBV15 and TRBJ2-3; maybe TRBD1 (6 bases). The CDR3 has 14 residues. Germline lookup yields CDR1 LNHNV and CDR2 YYDKDF (reference sequence). Trimming removed 3 bases at V and 3 bases at J, with 10 bases between. CDR3 bases: TGTGCCACCAGCAGCCAGGGGTCGACAGATACGCAGTATTTT. It specifies CATSSQGSTDTQYF.

This chain joins TRBV28 and TRBJ2-7; TRBD1 agrees at 7 bases. Trimming cost V 8 bases and J 5 bases; bases outside gene matches: 6. CDR3 size: 12 residues. Germline V lookup: CDR1 MDHEN, CDR2 SYDVKM. The CDR3 spells CASGEQGNEQYF. CDR3 DNA: TGTGCCAGCGGGGAACAGGGGAACGAGCAGTACTTC.

There are many counts of this clonotype. This chain joins TRBV21-1 and TRBJ1-6; the D call of TRBD1 is as the table states it, not checked on the DNA. TRBV21-1 is tagged as a pseudogene. The CDR3 runs to 16 residues. CDR3 nucleotides: TGTGCCAGCAGCAACTGGGACAGGCGTTGGAATTCACCCCTCCACTTT. Translation: CASSNWDRRWNSPLHF.

In its sample, this clonotype was seen a few times. This chain uses TRBV20-1 with TRBJ2-7; possibly TRBD1 for D (6 bases). The CDR3 is 11 residues long. Looked up from germline, CDR1 is DFQATT and CDR2 is SNEGSKA (reference sequence). The V end lost 5 bases, the J end lost 3 bases, and 8 bases lay between the germline ends. Here the CDR3 DNA reads TGCAGTGCTGGGGACAACTACGAGCAGTACTTC. The encoded protein is CSAGDNYEQYF.

J is TRBJ2-5 and V is TRBV29-1; D is perhaps TRBD2 (6 bases). Trimming shortened V by 8 bases and J by 4 bases, and 14 bases separated the two germline ends. This CDR3 has 12 residues. The germline V gene encodes CDR1 SQVTM and CDR2 ANQGSEA. CDR3 in amino acids: CSSDGGRETQYF. CDR3 sequence (DNA): TGCAGCTCTGATGGGGGGAGAGAGACCCAGTACTTC.

The chain employs TRBV20-1 and TRBJ1-4; the match to TRBD1 covers 9 bases. CDR3 length equals 15 residues. Per the germline V gene, CDR1 is DFQATT and CDR2 is SNEGSKA (reference sequence). The trim removed 6 bases at V and 5 bases at J, leaving 10 bases unmatched. CDR3 bases: TGCAGTGCCGTCCCGGGACAGGGCAGAAATGAAAAACTGTTTTTT. It translates to CSAVPGQGRNEKLFF.

This clonotype was counted only a few times. The chain is built from TRBV10-2 and TRBJ2-2; no firm D call. The CDR3 spans 15 residues. Germline CDR1 reads WSHSY; CDR2 reads SAAADI. V was clipped by 3 bases and J by 0 bases, with 8 bases between them. CDR3 sequence: CASSDYGSNTGELFF. The CDR3 bases are TGCGCCAGCAGTGATTACGGATCGAACACCGGGGAGCTGTTTTTT.

The chain employs TRBV3-1 and TRBJ2-3, with 11 bases lining up with TRBD2. The germline V gene encodes CDR1 LGHDT and CDR2 YNNKEL (reference sequence). V lost 0 bases and J lost 8; bases outside the gene matches: 7. CDR3 length: 16 amino acids. CDR3 region: CASSQDSGGARGTQYF. The CDR3 DNA sequence: TGTGCCAGCAGCCAAGATAGCGGGGGGGCGCGAGGTACGCAGTATTTT.

This clonotype has more than one count but fewer than ten. The CDR3 bases are TGCAGCGTCGAACAGGTGGCTGAAGCTTTCTTT. Protein sequence: CSVEQVAEAFF. The chain uses TRBV29-1 and TRBJ1-1, with D possibly being TRBD1 (5 bases). CDR1 is SQVTM, CDR2 ANQGSEA, per germline. V lost 6 bases, J lost 6 bases, and 11 bases lay in between. The CDR3 length is 11 residues.

This clonotype has ten or more counts. The chain has TRBV2 and TRBJ1-5; the D gene is possibly TRBD1 (6 bases). The V and J ends lost 4 bases and 4 bases respectively, with 20 bases between them. Germline V gives CDR1 SNHLY, CDR2 FYNNEI. This CDR3 spans 17 amino acids. The CDR3 here is CASSASGGRPGNQPQHF. The CDR3 DNA reads as TGTGCCAGCAGTGCTTCGGGGGGCCGGCCGGGAAATCAGCCCCAGCATTTT.

This clonotype was found a few times. The rearrangement uses TRBV18 and TRBJ2-1; D uncertain. This CDR3 spans 13 amino acids. Germline CDR1 KGHSH, CDR2 LQKENI. V gave up 3 bases and J gave up 5 bases, with 8 bases separating them. The CDR3 here is CASSPGGNNEQFF. The DNA for the CDR3 is TGTGCCAGCTCACCCGGTGGGAACAATGAGCAGTTCTTC.

The chain has TRBV7-2 and TRBJ2-2; no clear D gene. V was cut by 3 bases and J by 4 bases, with 6 bases left in between. This CDR3 is 13 amino acids long. Germline CDR1 is SGHTA and CDR2 is FQGNSA. The CDR3 loop reads CASSFDSTGELFF. The DNA for the CDR3 is TGTGCCAGCAGCTTCGACTCCACCGGGGAGCTGTTTTTT.

This clonotype was seen at least ten times. The rearrangement uses TRBV11-2 and TRBJ2-1; TRBD2 matches 8 bases. Germline-derived CDR1 and CDR2 are SGHAT and FQNNGV. The CDR3 runs 16 residues. The V gene end was trimmed by 0 bases and the J gene end by 10 bases; junction bases not matched to a gene: 11. This CDR3 is CASSLDPGGAEGEQFF. CDR3 nucleotides: TGTGCCAGCAGCTTAGATCCGGGGGGGGCCGAAGGGGAGCAGTTCTTC. The full variable domain, rest sourced from reference TRBV11-2 and TRBJ2-1, is EAGVAQSPRYKIIEKRQSVAFWCNPISGHATLYWYQQILGQGPKLLIQFQNNGVVDDSQLPKDRFSAERLKGVDSTLKIQPAKLEDSAVYLCASSLDPGGAEGEQFFGPGTRLTVL.

The CDR3 protein is CASATLPVIQGARTEAFF. CDR3 nucleotides: TGTGCCAGCGCCACCCTTCCAGTAATACAGGGGGCCCGAACTGAAGCTTTCTTT. The chain employs TRBV18 and TRBJ1-1, with 9 bases lining up with TRBD1. The CDR3 has 18 amino acids. V shed 8 bases, J shed 5 bases, and the junction held 21 bases outside the gene matches. The germline CDR1 and CDR2 sequences are KGHSH and LQKENI.

The V gene is TRBV6-6, the J gene TRBJ2-3; 8 bases map to TRBD2. With V trimmed by 8 bases and J by 0 bases, 7 bases remained unmatched. The CDR3 sequence is 15 residues long. Per germline, CDR1 MNHNY and CDR2 SVGAGI (reference sequence). Here the CDR3 reads CASRTSSGSTDTQYF. In DNA, the CDR3 is TGTGCCAGCCGAACGTCTAGCGGGAGCACAGATACGCAGTATTTT.

In this sample, this clonotype turned up a few times. The J gene is TRBJ2-1, the V gene TRBV19; D is perhaps TRBD1 or TRBD2 (5 bases each). The germline gives CDR1 LNHDA, CDR2 SQIVND (reference sequence). The ends were cut back, 9 bases at V and 0 bases at J, with 15 bases in the middle. The CDR3 spans 15 residues. CDR3 sequence (DNA): TGTGCCAGCAGCCTGGGGGACGGCTCCTACAATGAGCAGTTCTTC. Translation: CASSLGDGSYNEQFF.